Each of the 27 T cell receptor beta chains below was sequenced from the same sample in a study of blood T cell repertoires in COVID-19 (dated by TCRdb to 2020 to 2022). Libraries were constructed by the immunoSEQ multiplex PCR assay. TCRdb mirrors the immuneACCESS table, restricted to in-frame sequences. Some clones are absent from its copies; in checked studies, under half trace to an unresolved V gene, and the reason for the others is unknown. This sample is represented by 200,000 to 250,000 clones; more than 75% of them were singletons. In total, the top ten clones hold roughly 5.1% of the sample. The sample taken for sequencing was peripheral blood. The receptors stem from a woman aged 65 to 85 with COVID-19, enrolled during active disease.

This sequence joins TRBV4-1 and TRBJ2-7, with 8 bases that match TRBD2. The CDR3 contains 16 residues. Germline CDR1 MGHRA, CDR2 YSYEKL. The V segment lost 0 bases and the J segment 3 bases; nucleotides outside the gene matches: 7. The CDR3 sequence is CASSQDPAGDYYEQYF. Here the CDR3 DNA reads TGCGCCAGCAGCCAAGATCCAGCGGGGGACTACTACGAGCAGTACTTC.

This chain uses TRBV18 with TRBJ2-7; no clear D. Trimming stripped 2 bases from V and 7 bases from J, with 9 bases between. There are 12 residues in the CDR3. The germline CDR1 and CDR2 sequences are KGHSH and LQKENI. The CDR3 region is CASSPNYQEQYF. CDR3 nucleotide sequence: TGTGCCAGCTCACCAAACTACCAGGAGCAGTACTTC.

This clone was picked up a small number of times. The rearrangement links TRBV29-1 to TRBJ1-2; 7 positions agree with TRBD1. Per germline, CDR1 SQVTM and CDR2 ANQGSEA. The CDR3 length is 14 residues. Trimming cost V 7 bases and J 9 bases; bases outside gene matches: 17. The CDR3 spells CSADREAGPESYTF. The CDR3 region has the DNA TGCAGCGCCGACAGGGAGGCAGGCCCTGAGAGCTACACCTTC. The full variable domain, with the rest looked up from reference TRBV29-1 and TRBJ1-2, is SAVISQKPSRDICQRGTSLTIQCQVDSQVTMMFWYRQQPGQSLTLIATANQGSEATYESGFVIDKFPISRPNLTFSTLTVSNMSPEDSSIYLCSADREAGPESYTFGSGTRLTVV.

The rearrangement joins TRBV6-2 or TRBV6-3 to TRBJ1-5; 8 bases agree with TRBD1. The CDR3 has 15 amino acids. Germline V gene sequence: CDR1 MNHEY, CDR2 SVGEGT. Trimming cost V 5 bases and J 3 bases; bases outside gene matches: 6. The chain's CDR3 is CASSPPDRVNQPQHF. CDR3 sequence (DNA): TGTGCCAGCAGTCCCCCGGACAGGGTCAATCAGCCCCAGCATTTT.

This rearrangement joins TRBV3-1 (or the pseudogene TRBV3-2) to TRBJ2-7, with unresolved D. CDR3 size: 16 residues. CDR1 LGHDT and CDR2 YNNKEL come from the germline V gene (reference sequence). Trimming stripped 4 bases from V and 0 bases from J, with 16 bases between. The CDR3 region is CASSLFHQVSSYEQYF. Here the CDR3 DNA reads TGTGCCAGCAGCCTGTTCCATCAGGTGTCCTCCTACGAGCAGTACTTC.

This chain links TRBV6-6 with TRBJ2-2; no clear D. The germline V and J ends were trimmed by 0 bases and 0 bases, with 8 bases remaining between them. There are 16 residues in the CDR3. Germline CDR1 is MNHNY and CDR2 is SVGAGI (reference sequence). In nucleotides, the CDR3 is TGTGCCAGCAGTTACTCGAGGCGATCGAACACCGGGGAGCTGTTTTTT. This translates into CASSYSRRSNTGELFF.

This clone was seen a single time. The rearrangement links TRBV7-2 to TRBJ1-5, with 10 positions matching TRBD1. The V segment lost 4 bases and the J segment 6 bases; nucleotides outside the gene matches: 6. Germline-derived CDR1 and CDR2 are SGHTA and FQGNSA. The length of the CDR3 is 15 residues. This CDR3 reads CASSSRQGAGQPQHF. The CDR3 coding sequence is TGTGCCAGCAGCTCAAGACAGGGGGCAGGTCAGCCCCAGCATTTT.

This chain links TRBV5-4 with TRBJ1-2, with TRBD1 as a possible D gene (6 bases). Between the trimmed V and J ends, which lost 1 base and 7 bases, there was a span of 17 bases. Germline V CDR1 and CDR2: SGHNT, YYREEE (reference sequence). CDR3 length: 15 amino acids. CDR3 loop: CASSLSSGGAGGYTF. DNA for the CDR3: TGTGCCAGCAGCTTGAGTTCTGGGGGCGCAGGTGGCTACACCTTC.

CDR3 nucleotide sequence: TGTGCCAGCAGCCTAGATTCCGGGACAGCCTCCTACGAGCAGTACTTC. Translation gives CASSLDSGTASYEQYF. This chain joins TRBV3-1 (or the pseudogene TRBV3-2) and TRBJ2-7; TRBD1 agrees at 7 bases. The CDR3 is made up of 16 amino acids. Germline V gene sequence: CDR1 LGHDT, CDR2 YNNKEL (reference sequence). V lost 4 bases, J lost 0 bases, and 9 bases stayed unmatched.

A single count supports this clone. The chain recombines TRBV6-5 with TRBJ1-4; TRBD1 matches 8 bases. Germline-derived CDR1 and CDR2 are MNHEY and SVGAGI. The CDR3 covers 15 residues. V lost 0 bases, J lost 7 bases, and 4 bases stayed unmatched. The CDR3 DNA sequence: TGTGCCAGCAGTTACTCGCAGGGGGCAGGTGAAAAACTGTTTTTT. As protein: CASSYSQGAGEKLFF.

In its sample, this clone was seen once. The chain joins TRBV6-2 or TRBV6-3 to TRBJ2-1, with 9 positions matching TRBD2. CDR3 length equals 16 residues. Unmatched junction bases numbered 11, after V lost 6 bases and J lost 5 bases. The germline CDR1 and CDR2 sequences are MNHEY and SVGEGT. This chain's CDR3 is CASSPLGGRANNEQFF. The CDR3 nucleotides are TGTGCCAGCAGCCCGCTAGGCGGGAGGGCGAACAATGAGCAGTTCTTC.

V gene TRBV2 combines with J gene TRBJ2-3; 8 nucleotides match TRBD1. The CDR3 has 14 amino acids. J gave up 6 bases and V 3 bases, and 5 bases lay outside the gene matches. Germline CDR1 SNHLY, CDR2 FYNNEI. CDR3 protein: CASSDQGAVDTQYF. The CDR3 coding sequence is TGTGCCAGCAGTGATCAGGGGGCCGTGGATACGCAGTATTTT. The full variable domain, with the rest looked up from reference TRBV2 and TRBJ2-3, is EPEVTQTPSHQVTQMGQEVILRCVPISNHLYFYWYRQILGQKVEFLVSFYNNEISEKSEIFDDQFSVERPDGSNFTLKIRSTKLEDSAMYFCASSDQGAVDTQYFGPGTRLTVL.

The chain couples TRBV27 to TRBJ2-3, with TRBD2 matching 8 bases. V gave up 6 bases and J gave up 3 bases; unmatched junction bases: 11. Looked up from germline, CDR1 is MNHEY and CDR2 is SMNVEV (reference sequence). The CDR3 extends over 16 amino acids. The CDR3 nucleotides read TGTGCCAGCAGACGGCCTAGTAGCGGGAATACAGATACGCAGTATTTT. Amino acids: CASRRPSSGNTDTQYF.

The J gene is TRBJ1-1, the V gene TRBV7-3, with 8 positions matching TRBD1. V was pared by 0 bases and J by 8 bases, with 8 bases of the junction left unmatched. The germline V gene has CDR1 SGHTA and CDR2 FQGTGA. The CDR3 length is 15 residues. The CDR3 is CASSLTARGRAEAFF. DNA of the CDR3: TGTGCCAGCAGCTTAACGGCCAGGGGGCGGGCAGAAGCTTTCTTT.

This chain connects TRBV10-3 to TRBJ2-1; 14 nucleotides align to TRBD2. Germline V lookup: CDR1 ENHRY, CDR2 SYGVKD. The CDR3 has 15 residues. V shed 6 bases and J 10 bases; nucleotides not matched to a gene: 8. In nucleotides, the CDR3 is TGTGCCATCAGAGAGGGGACTAGCGGGAGAAACGAGCAGTTCTTC. Its protein product is CAIREGTSGRNEQFF.

The rearrangement joins TRBV2 to TRBJ1-2, with 9 bases matching TRBD1. This CDR3 has 18 amino acids. Per germline, CDR1 SNHLY and CDR2 FYNNEI. V lost 7 bases to trimming and J lost 3 bases; unmatched junction nucleotides: 18. CDR3 protein: CASKSQPGQGTSHYGYTF. CDR3 DNA sequence: TGTGCCAGCAAATCCCAACCGGGACAGGGAACCTCACACTATGGCTACACCTTC. Drawing the rest from reference TRBV2 and TRBJ1-2, the complete variable domain is EPEVTQTPSHQVTQMGQEVILRCVPISNHLYFYWYRQILGQKVEFLVSFYNNEISEKSEIFDDQFSVERPDGSNFTLKIRSTKLEDSAMYFCASKSQPGQGTSHYGYTFGSGTRLTVV.

The genes are TRBV6-5 and TRBJ2-2; the D gene is possibly TRBD1 (6 bases). V dropped 7 bases and J dropped 6 bases, with 12 bases sitting between them. Germline loops: CDR1 MNHEY, CDR2 SVGAGI. This CDR3 is 13 amino acids long. CDR3 sequence reads: CASKFQGSGELFF. The CDR3 coding sequence is TGTGCCAGCAAATTTCAGGGGTCCGGGGAGCTGTTTTTT.

The rearrangement links TRBV5-6 to TRBJ2-1; 14 bases line up with TRBD2. Per the germline V gene, CDR1 is SGHDT and CDR2 is YYEEEE. Trimming at V came to 4 bases and at J to 7 bases, leaving 10 bases not matched to a gene. The CDR3 runs 17 residues. The DNA of the CDR3 is TGTGCCAGCAGCCGTGGGACTAGCGGGAGCGGCTGGAATGAGCAGTTCTTC. Its translation is CASSRGTSGSGWNEQFF.

V usage is TRBV7-9 and J usage is TRBJ1-2, with a tentative D call TRBD1 (5 bases). Germline V gene lookup returns CDR1 SEHNR and CDR2 FQNEAQ (reference sequence). Trimming removed 5 bases at V and 6 bases at J, with 19 bases between. The CDR3 extends over 15 amino acids. CDR3 in amino acids: CASSPNRDSGNGYTF. CDR3 nucleotide sequence: TGTGCCAGCAGCCCCAACCGGGACTCGGGCAATGGCTACACCTTC.

This clone was seen more than once but under ten times. The rearrangement uses TRBV28 and TRBJ2-7; tentatively, D is TRBD1 (5 bases). This CDR3 contains 13 residues. The V gene's germline CDR1 is MDHEN and CDR2 SYDVKM. V gave up 7 bases and J gave up 3 bases, with 13 bases separating them. The CDR3 DNA reads as TGTGCCAGCACCCCAGGGCAGCACTACGAGCAGTACTTC. Translating gives CASTPGQHYEQYF.

This chain links TRBV6-2 or TRBV6-3 with TRBJ2-1; the match to TRBD2 covers 11 bases. The CDR3 has 15 amino acids. The germline gives CDR1 MNHEY, CDR2 SVGEGT. Trimming at V came to 4 bases and at J to 7 bases, leaving 6 bases not matched to a gene. In DNA, the CDR3 is TGTGCCAGCAGTTTAGCGGGAGGGCCGCTTAATGAGCAGTTCTTC. Translation gives CASSLAGGPLNEQFF.

The rearrangement uses TRBV19 and TRBJ2-4, with D unclear. The ends were cut back, 3 bases at V and 0 bases at J, with 3 bases in the middle. The CDR3 is 13 amino acids. Per germline, CDR1 LNHDA and CDR2 SQIVND (reference sequence). CDR3 region: CASSIIAKNIQYF. CDR3 DNA: TGTGCCAGTAGTATTATAGCCAAAAACATTCAGTACTTC.

J is TRBJ1-1 and V is TRBV29-1, with D hard to call. V lost 4 bases and J 2 bases, leaving 11 bases between the germline ends. From germline, CDR1 is SQVTM and CDR2 ANQGSEA. The CDR3 totals 13 residues. This CDR3 is CSVASTGNTEAFF. The CDR3 coding sequence is TGCAGCGTTGCTTCAACGGGAAACACTGAAGCTTTCTTT.

The CDR3 spells CASSSTPRDRALYF. CDR3 in DNA: TGTGCCAGCAGTTCGACTCCTCGGGACAGGGCATTGTACTTC. V is TRBV2 and J is TRBJ2-5; TRBD1 matches at 9 bases. This CDR3 region has 14 residues. Germline V gene data show CDR1 as SNHLY and CDR2 as FYNNEI. After removal of 5 bases from V and 13 bases from J, the junction contained 14 bases not matched to a gene.

The chain is built from TRBV9 and TRBJ1-3, with 9 positions matching TRBD1. Per germline, CDR1 SGDLS and CDR2 YYNGEE. The length of the CDR3 is 16 residues. With V trimmed by 0 bases and J by 2 bases, 3 bases remained unmatched. The CDR3 protein is CASSVGDRGTGNTIYF. CDR3 DNA: TGTGCCAGCAGCGTAGGCGACAGGGGGACTGGAAACACCATATATTTT.

The chain couples TRBV30 to TRBJ2-7; 12 positions agree with TRBD2. Per germline, CDR1 GTSNPN and CDR2 SVGIG (reference sequence). V trimming: 3 bases; J trimming: 5 bases; junction bases outside the gene matches: 2. The CDR3 loop spans 13 amino acids. CDR3 amino acids: CAWRLAGGNEQYF. The CDR3 nucleotides are TGTGCCTGGAGACTAGCGGGAGGTAACGAGCAGTACTTC.

This chain links TRBV20-1 with TRBJ1-2, with D unresolved. Deletions cut 3 bases from V and 2 bases from J, with 7 bases between. Germline values: CDR1 DFQATT, CDR2 SNEGSKA (reference sequence). The CDR3 is 12 amino acids. In DNA, the CDR3 is TGCAGTGCTAGTCCCGGGAACTATGGCTACACCTTC. This codes for CSASPGNYGYTF.